This T cell receptor beta chain was sequenced for a study of human T cells and chemical hapten exposure. As for the study in general: Epicutaneous patch tests delivered 0.01% DPC to the upper back, with evaluation at 6 days.

Study findings and constraints: Versus controls, significantly more large CDR3 similarity clusters arose from expanded TCRs.

From germline, CDR1 is MNHEY and CDR2 SVGEGT. The CDR3 length is 14 residues. Trimming took 2 bases from V and 5 from J; bases not matched to a gene: 2. In the authors' methods: There were a median of around 97,000 TCRs per sample, with a range from roughly 20,000 to 700,000. TCRdb called the RACE reads again in MiXCR, with one record for every CDR3 protein. TCRdb, not the authors, supplied the V and J calls. The data hold approximately 97,000 distinct CDR3 sequences, with 25% to 30% observed a single time. Stated time point: patch test 3, about 24 weeks after DPC sensitization. As for treatment: therapeutic diphenylcyclopropenone sensitization with weekly scalp DPC. To note about this clonotype: Its target is not known.

The chain employs TRBV6-2 or TRBV6-3 and TRBJ2-5, with TRBD1 matching over 10 bases. The receptor was isolated from a man aged 40-50 years with alopecia areata. Some clones in this sample may be carry-over from other donors' samples. Here the sequenced sample was whole blood, taken in connection with sensitization to the hapten diphenylcyclopropenone (DPC). This CDR3 is CASSYRTGGETQYF. The CDR3 nucleotides are TGTGCCAGCAGTTACCGGACAGGGGGGGAGACCCAGTACTTC.